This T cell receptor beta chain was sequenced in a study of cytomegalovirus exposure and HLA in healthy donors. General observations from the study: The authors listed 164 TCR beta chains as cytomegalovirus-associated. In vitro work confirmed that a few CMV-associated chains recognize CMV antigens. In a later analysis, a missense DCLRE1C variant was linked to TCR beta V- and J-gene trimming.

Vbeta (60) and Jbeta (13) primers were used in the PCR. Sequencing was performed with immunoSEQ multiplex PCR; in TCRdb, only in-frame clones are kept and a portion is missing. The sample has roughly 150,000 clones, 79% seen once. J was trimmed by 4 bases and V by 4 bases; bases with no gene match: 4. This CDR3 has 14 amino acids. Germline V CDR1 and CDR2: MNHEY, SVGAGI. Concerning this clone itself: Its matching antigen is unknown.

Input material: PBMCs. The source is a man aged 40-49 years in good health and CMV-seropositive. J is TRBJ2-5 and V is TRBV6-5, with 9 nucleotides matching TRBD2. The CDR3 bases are TGTGCCAGCAGTTTAGCGGGAGAGACAGAGACCCAGTACTTC. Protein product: CASSLAGETETQYF.